Included here is one TCR beta chain sequence, with context. What it binds is unknown. This entry comes from a study of T cells expressing NK-cell markers. Study-wide context: Sorted CD3+CD56+NKG2C+, CD3+CD56+NKG2C- and CD3+CD56-NKG2C+ T cells supplied TCR beta repertoires.

Study outcomes and limitations: Among several donors, these clonotypes also ranked first in the CD3+CD56-NKG2C+ fraction. The contribution of dominant NKG2C+ clonotypes to CD8+ T cells in about six donors was roughly 1.0-7.5%.

Template switching by 5'RACE with UMIs generated the TCR beta cDNA. TCRdb re-called the 5' RACE reads, yielding one record per CDR3 amino acid sequence without DNA. The sample includes 120,000 to 150,000 distinct CDR3 sequences. Germline V gives CDR1 LGHNA, CDR2 YNFKEQ. This CDR3 is 17 amino acids long. The chain uses TRBV4-2 and TRBJ2-1; TCRdb lists TRBD2, though no DNA is available to test this call. The clonotype originates from a man younger than 35 in good health. The sequenced sample consisted of blood T cells: a sorted CD56 or NKG2C T cell subset, CD4+ or CD8+ T cells, or bulk PBMC T cells (not recorded which). This CDR3 reads CASSQDRQPTTWNEQFF.